These T cell receptor beta chains were read from a single sample in a study of preoperative IRX-2 immunotherapy in early breast cancer. Using immunoSEQ multiplex PCR, the repertoire was profiled, and TCRdb retains in-frame clones only, with some absent. Seen here are about 5,300 clones, roughly 70% observed once, and the top ten hold 14%. The sequencing here drew on tumor tissue, taken before IRX-2 immunotherapy. These receptors were collected from a human donor with breast cancer. Both conserved end residues are part of each CDR3. A D gene is named only where the DNA matches it firmly. Clone size, where shown, is once, few, many, or a class for clones that have expanded.

abundance	v_gene	j_gene	d_gene	CDR3nt	CDR3aa
NA	TRBV19	TRBJ1-5	TRBD1	TGTGCCAGTAGTCCCCCGACAGGGAACAATCAGCCCCAGCATTTT	CASSPPTGNNQPQHF
NA	TRBV19	TRBJ1-3	TRBD1	TGTGCCAGTAGTCCTGACAGGGTAACCTCCTCTGGAAACACCATATATTTT	CASSPDRVTSSGNTIYF
NA	TRBV22-1	TRBJ2-1	NA	TGTGCCAGCAGTCTAACCCGACTAGACGGCAATGAGCAGTTCTTC	CASSLTRLDGNEQFF
few	TRBV5-1	TRBJ1-4	NA	TGCGCCAGCAGCTCAGGGGATGCTAATGAAAAACTGTTTTTT	CASSSGDANEKLFF
NA	TRBV6-8	TRBJ2-1	NA	TGTGCCAGCAGTTACGCGACTAACAATGAGCAGTTCTTC	CASSYATNNEQFF
few	TRBV23-1	TRBJ2-7	TRBD1	TGCGCCAGCAGCCAAGGGACAGGGATCTACGAGCAGTACTTC	CASSQGTGIYEQYF
NA	TRBV11-3	TRBJ2-2	NA	TGTGCCAGCAGCTCGACTCGGAACACCGGGGAGCTGTTTTTT	CASSSTRNTGELFF
NA	TRBV15	TRBJ1-3	TRBD1	TGTGCCACCAGCCCCAGACCCGGGACAGGGGGAAACACCATATATTTT	CATSPRPGTGGNTIYF
NA	TRBV11-3	TRBJ2-7	TRBD2	TGTGCCAGCAGCTCATCACTAGCGGGAGGGGCCTACGAGCAGTACTTC	CASSSSLAGGAYEQYF
NA	TRBV18	TRBJ1-1	NA	TGTGCCAGCTCACCACTAAAGGGCACTGAAGCTTTCTTT	CASSPLKGTEAFF
NA	TRBV23-1	TRBJ1-2	NA	TGCGCCAGCAGCTTGGAAGGGTCCCATGGCTACACCTTC	CASSLEGSHGYTF
NA	TRBV6-8	TRBJ1-5	NA	TGTGCCAGCAGTTACTCGCACAAGAATCAGCCCCAGCATTTT	CASSYSHKNQPQHF
NA	TRBV4-1	TRBJ2-3	NA	TGCGCCAGCAGCCAAGGGGGGACTGTCGTAGATACGCAGTATTTT	CASSQGGTVVDTQYF
few	TRBV11-3	TRBJ2-7	NA	TGTGCCAGCAGCTTTACAGCTCCCCCCTACGAGCAGTACTTC	CASSFTAPPYEQYF
NA	TRBV12-5	TRBJ2-7	TRBD2	TGTGCCAGCACTATTAGCGGGAGTCTGGCCGAGCAGTACTTC	CASTISGSLAEQYF
NA	TRBV5-1	TRBJ2-7	TRBD2	TGCGCCAGCAGCTTAGTCGGACAGGGAACTAGCGGGAGTGCCGAGCAGTACTTC	CASSLVGQGTSGSAEQYF
NA	TRBV19	TRBJ2-3	NA	TGTGCCAGTAGTATAGCACAGGGAAAGACAGATACGCAGTATTTT	CASSIAQGKTDTQYF
NA	TRBV9	TRBJ2-3	TRBD1	TGTGCCAGCAGCGTATATTCGTGGGACAGGGCAGATACGCAGTATTTT	CASSVYSWDRADTQYF
NA	TRBV10-3	TRBJ2-3	TRBD2	TGTGCCATCAGTGAGTCGATGGTAGCGGGAAGCACAGATACGCAGTATTTT	CAISESMVAGSTDTQYF
NA	TRBV10-2	TRBJ1-1	TRBD1	TGCGCCAGCAGTGAGCGCCAGGGGGGGACTGAAGCTTTCTTT	CASSERQGGTEAFF
NA	TRBV28	TRBJ2-1	TRBD2	TGTGCCAGCAGCCTGACTAGCGGGAACAATGAGCAGTTCTTC	CASSLTSGNNEQFF
few	TRBV6-8	TRBJ2-2	NA	TGTGCCAGCAGTGGCGGCGGACAGCTAATATACTCTGCGAACACCGGGGAGCTGTTTTTT	CASSGGGQLIYSANTGELFF
NA	TRBV6-1	TRBJ2-7	NA	TGTGCCAGCAGTGAAGCGGAAAGGGTCCCCTACGAGCAGTACTTC	CASSEAERVPYEQYF